Here is one T cell receptor beta chain with its context. In its sample, this clonotype was seen many times. Its antigen is not yet known. Per-nucleotide qualities are absent, and no much larger clonotype sits a single base away. Data came from an Illumina HiSeq 2000. TCR beta chain libraries were generated through multiplex PCR amplification. High-throughput sequencing was used to analyze the amplified TCR beta chain products. Clones were called with MiXCR by TCRdb after fastp trimmed the public reads at Q25, and only in-frame beta chains were retained. Every distinct CDR3 protein forms one entry, paired with its most common genes and DNA. The sample records around 230,000 distinct CDR3 sequences, 30% to 35% of which are singletons. The ten largest account for 3% to 4% of the sample. From a lookup of the germline V gene, CDR1 and CDR2 are SGHDN and FVKESK. Counted from cysteine to phenylalanine, this CDR3 has 12 amino acids. The kept DNA is CDR3 alone, 36 bases in frame from the first base. Between the V and J ends, shortened by 6 bases and 5 bases respectively, the junction contains 10 bases.

The lymph node samples were taken from the axillary draining lymph nodes of breast cancer patients. The sample comes from a study of breast tumors, draining lymph nodes, adjacent tissues (dated by TCRdb to between 2015 and 2016). For context, the study as a whole: Breast cancer patients provided tumor, adjacent nontumor tissue and axillary lymph nodes, and the study compared the TCR beta repertoires across these three sources. The study aimed to assess the relationships and possible T-cell exchange between tumor, surrounding tissue and draining lymph node repertoires in human breast cancer.

What the work shows at the level of the full study, not this receptor alone: Tumors showed preferential V and J gene usage, and their T-cell repertoire diversity fell below that of lymph nodes yet above that of nontumor tissue. Tumor and nontumor tissue repertoires were found to be significantly more similar in luminal-like than in basal-like breast cancer. The data were judged consistent with most tumor T cells deriving from the lymph node and then expanding within tumor tissue. The study presented the conclusion that tumor T cells originate in lymph nodes as consistent with a hypothesis, not as something directly demonstrated.

Sequenced material: axillary lymph node tissue. The rearrangement joined TRBV14 to TRBJ1-2; a weak D assignment points to TRBD1 (5 bases agree). The TCR comes from a female donor with breast cancer. Some clones in this sample may be carry-over from other donors' samples. The CDR3 reads CASSLTGYGYTF. The DNA sequence reads TGTGCCAGCAGTCTCACAGGTTATGGCTACACCTTC.